Each of the 23 T cell receptor beta chains below was sequenced from the same sample in a study of shared clonotypes between healthy human individuals. The repertoire was sequenced with immunoSEQ multiplex PCR; TCRdb's copy has only in-frame clones and lacks some. The sample has roughly 2,300,000 clones, 85% to 95% seen once. Specimen: naive CD4+ T cells from PBMCs. Subset described: CD45RA+ positively selected. The receptors were sampled from a man between 18 and 29 years old in good health. Some clones in this sample may be carry-over from other donors' samples.

V and J are TRBV28 and TRBJ1-2; TRBD1 matches 7 bases. The germline V gene has CDR1 MDHEN and CDR2 SYDVKM. With 6 bases clipped from V and 2 bases from J, the junction kept 9 bases outside the gene matches. The CDR3 length is 15 residues. The CDR3 spells CASRHDGTANYGYTF. The CDR3 DNA sequence: TGTGCCAGCAGGCACGACGGGACAGCCAACTATGGCTACACCTTC.

The V and J genes are TRBV9 and TRBJ1-5; maybe TRBD1 (6 bases). The CDR3 runs 16 residues. With 3 bases removed from V and 6 bases from J, the gap between germline ends came to 19 bases. CDR1 is SGDLS and CDR2 is YYNGEE in the germline V gene. The CDR3 reads CASSAGGAPWTQPQHF. Written as DNA, the CDR3 is TGTGCCAGCAGCGCGGGGGGGGCGCCATGGACTCAGCCCCAGCATTTT.

With regard to this clone: Other DNA sequences in the same sample also yield this CDR3. This rearrangement joins TRBV7-2 to TRBJ2-3, with 11 nucleotides matching TRBD2. CDR1 is SGHTA and CDR2 is FQGNSA in the germline V gene. This CDR3 is 15 amino acids long. V lost 1 base, J lost 3 bases, and 0 bases stayed unmatched. This CDR3 reads CASSLGLAGTDTQYF. The CDR3 DNA reads TGTGCCAGCAGCTTAGGACTAGCGGGGACAGATACGCAGTATTTT.

The chain carries TRBV18 and TRBJ2-7, with D perhaps matching TRBD1 or TRBD2 (5 bases each). Germline V gene data show CDR1 as KGHSH and CDR2 as LQKENI. Trimming left V 4 bases short and J 3 bases short, with 19 bases between. This CDR3 has 16 amino acids. The DNA of the CDR3 is TGTGCCAGCTCACATCTACCCGGGACGGCGAACTACGAGCAGTACTTC. Translating it yields CASSHLPGTANYEQYF.

This chain connects TRBV4-1 to TRBJ1-6; a possible D gene is TRBD1 (5 bases). V was trimmed by 2 bases and J by 5 bases, leaving 13 bases between them. Looked up from germline, CDR1 is MGHRA and CDR2 is YSYEKL. CDR3 length: 16 residues. The CDR3 sequence is CASSQRSLGDNSPLHF. CDR3 nucleotides: TGCGCCAGCAGCCAACGTTCCTTGGGGGATAATTCACCCCTCCACTTT.

This clone came up once. V gene TRBV10-2 combines with J gene TRBJ2-1, with 11 bases identical to TRBD2. The germline V gene has CDR1 WSHSY and CDR2 SAAADI. CDR3 length: 15 amino acids. Losses at the gene ends were 7 bases for V and 8 bases for J; bases not matched to a gene: 10. CDR3 sequence (DNA): TGCGCCAGCACCGATCTGAGTAGCGGGAGGGATGAGCAGTTCTTC. It specifies CASTDLSSGRDEQFF.

This rearrangement joins TRBV4-3 to TRBJ1-2, with a weak D call TRBD1 (5 bases). From germline, CDR1 is LGHNA and CDR2 YSLEER. The CDR3 has 13 residues. The V end was cut by 0 bases, the J end by 8 bases, with 10 bases between. The CDR3: CASSQDLGVGYTF. The CDR3 DNA is TGCGCCAGCAGCCAAGATTTAGGGGTAGGCTACACCTTC.

The genes are TRBV5-4 and TRBJ2-7; either TRBD1 or TRBD2 may fit D (5 bases each). Trimming stripped 4 bases from V and 3 bases from J, with 17 bases between. The length of the CDR3 is 15 residues. The germline gives CDR1 SGHNT, CDR2 YYREEE (reference sequence). CDR3 in amino acids: CASSPRVRGGYEQYF. The CDR3 DNA is TGTGCCAGCAGCCCCCGGGTTCGGGGCGGCTACGAGCAGTACTTC. Variable domain in full (rest from reference TRBV5-4 and TRBJ2-7): ETGVTQSPTHLIKTRGQQVTLRCSSQSGHNTVSWYQQALGQGPQFIFQYYREEENGRGNFPPRFSGLQFPNYSSELNVNALELDDSALYLCASSPRVRGGYEQYFGPGTRLTVT.

The chain links TRBV27 to TRBJ1-5, with D maybe TRBD1 (5 bases). The V gene lost 6 bases and the J gene lost 4 bases, with 25 bases spanning the gap. CDR1 and CDR2 (germline): MNHEY, SMNVEV (reference sequence). The CDR3 runs 18 residues. For the CDR3, the DNA is TGTGCCAGCAGCTCCCCTAAAGGCGGAGGGGTAGGGAATCAGCCCCAGCATTTT. Amino acid sequence: CASSSPKGGGVGNQPQHF.

This chain joins TRBV29-1 and TRBJ2-4, with TRBD1 matching 9 bases. Germline V gene lookup returns CDR1 SQVTM and CDR2 ANQGSEA. The CDR3 covers 13 residues. The junction had 7 bases not matched to a gene; V was cut back by 7 bases and J by 6 bases. CDR3 residues: CSGGQGRGNIQYF. In DNA, the CDR3 is TGCAGCGGGGGACAGGGTAGAGGAAACATTCAGTACTTC.

The chain uses TRBV7-2 and TRBJ1-2; D is unclear. The V end was cut by 3 bases, the J end by 4 bases, with 18 bases between. Germline V gene sequence: CDR1 SGHTA, CDR2 FQGNSA. The CDR3 runs 16 residues. The CDR3 reads CASSFVGTSAGYGYTF. Written as DNA, the CDR3 is TGTGCCAGCAGCTTTGTCGGTACGTCCGCCGGCTATGGCTACACCTTC.

The chain combines TRBV6-4 with TRBJ1-1, with D tentatively TRBD1 (6 bases). Germline V gene sequence: CDR1 MRHNA, CDR2 SNTAGT. The CDR3 totals 13 residues. V was cut by 8 bases and J by 1 base, with 11 bases left in between. The CDR3 sequence is CASYRVGNTEAFF. The CDR3 DNA reads as TGTGCCAGCTACAGGGTTGGGAACACTGAAGCTTTCTTT.

As to this clone: Different DNA sequences within this sample yield the same CDR3. V is TRBV18 and J is TRBJ1-5, with no clear D. Trimming shortened V by 0 bases and J by 3 bases, and 3 bases separated the two germline ends. Germline values: CDR1 KGHSH, CDR2 LQKENI. The CDR3 covers 13 residues. The CDR3 DNA reads TGTGCCAGCTCACCACCGAACAATCAGCCCCAGCATTTT. Its translation: CASSPPNNQPQHF.

The chain employs TRBV11-2 and TRBJ2-7, with 7 bases that match TRBD2. In germline, CDR1 is SGHAT, CDR2 FQNNGV. Trimming took 6 bases from V and 7 from J; bases not matched to a gene: 15. The CDR3 is 15 residues long. The DNA of the CDR3 is TGTGCCAGCAGACGCGGGCGGGGGTTTACCGAGGAGCAGTACTTC. Its protein product is CASRRGRGFTEEQYF.

CDR3 bases: TGCAGCGTTGCGGGTGGACAGCGCAATCAGCCCCAGCATTTT. Encoded protein: CSVAGGQRNQPQHF. The V and J genes are TRBV29-1 and TRBJ1-5, with D possibly TRBD1 on 6 matching bases. Per germline, CDR1 SQVTM and CDR2 ANQGSEA. The CDR3 runs 14 residues. The V gene lost 4 bases and the J gene lost 2 bases, with 12 bases spanning the gap.

This chain links TRBV7-3 with TRBJ2-5; possible D gene TRBD2, 5 bases. From germline, CDR1 is SGHTA and CDR2 FQGTGA. Trimming shortened V by 4 bases and J by 3 bases, and 9 bases separated the two germline ends. The CDR3 is made up of 13 amino acids. CDR3 residues: CASSSRAEETQYF. In DNA form, the CDR3 reads TGTGCCAGCAGCTCGAGGGCGGAAGAGACCCAGTACTTC.

This chain links TRBV20-1 with TRBJ2-7; the D gene could be TRBD1 or TRBD2 (5 bases each). Germline CDR1 and CDR2: DFQATT and SNEGSKA (reference sequence). V lost 3 bases to trimming and J lost 10 bases, with 10 bases between them. The CDR3 runs 10 residues. The CDR3 is CSASRDGQYF. The CDR3 DNA reads TGCAGTGCTAGTCGGGACGGCCAGTACTTC.

V and J are TRBV7-7 and TRBJ2-2; a weak D match, TRBD1 (5 bases). The CDR3 sequence is 16 residues long. V lost 1 base, J lost 2 bases, and 11 bases lay in between. Germline CDR1 SSHAT, CDR2 FNYEAQ (reference sequence). The CDR3 protein is CASSLDDRFNTGELFF. The CDR3, as DNA: TGTGCCAGCAGCTTAGACGACAGATTCAACACCGGGGAGCTGTTTTTT.

The chain employs TRBV5-6 and TRBJ2-1; D remains unclear. This CDR3 comprises 12 residues. Trimming removed 9 bases at V and 4 bases at J, with 11 bases between. Germline V gene lookup returns CDR1 SGHDT and CDR2 YYEEEE. CDR3 loop: CATNRRYNEQFF. In DNA, the CDR3 is TGTGCCACCAACCGCAGATACAATGAGCAGTTCTTC.

The genes are TRBV6-5 and TRBJ1-5; D uncertain. Germline V gene data show CDR1 as MNHEY and CDR2 as SVGAGI. The germline V and J ends were trimmed by 6 bases and 2 bases, with 14 bases remaining between them. The CDR3 extends over 15 amino acids. DNA for the CDR3: TGTGCCAGCAGCCTTAGGTCCGGTGGCAATCAGCCCCAGCATTTT. Its protein product is CASSLRSGGNQPQHF.

This chain links TRBV29-1 with TRBJ2-5; D uncertain. The CDR3 is made up of 13 amino acids. The V and J ends lost 4 bases and 4 bases respectively, with 13 bases between them. Germline V CDR1 and CDR2: SQVTM, ANQGSEA. The CDR3 nucleotides read TGCAGCGTTGTAGTCGGACCCGTAGAGACCCAGTACTTC. It encodes CSVVVGPVETQYF.

Concerning this clone: Other DNA sequences in the sample encode the same CDR3. The genes are TRBV18 and TRBJ1-5; D gene ambiguous. Germline CDR1 and CDR2: KGHSH and LQKENI. Deletions cut 1 base from V and 7 bases from J, with 11 bases between. The CDR3 extends over 14 amino acids. CDR3 region: CASSPQRVGQPQHF. The CDR3 region has the DNA TGTGCCAGCTCACCACAGAGGGTGGGACAGCCCCAGCATTTT.

This clone was seen a single time. J is TRBJ2-7 and V is TRBV28, with a possible D match to TRBD2 (5 bases). This CDR3 region has 15 residues. With 10 bases removed from V and 2 bases from J, the gap between germline ends came to 21 bases. Looked up from germline, CDR1 is MDHEN and CDR2 is SYDVKM. In DNA form, the CDR3 reads TGTGCCATTGGGCCTAGCTTGGGCCCAGCCTACGAGCAGTACTTC. Translation: CAIGPSLGPAYEQYF.